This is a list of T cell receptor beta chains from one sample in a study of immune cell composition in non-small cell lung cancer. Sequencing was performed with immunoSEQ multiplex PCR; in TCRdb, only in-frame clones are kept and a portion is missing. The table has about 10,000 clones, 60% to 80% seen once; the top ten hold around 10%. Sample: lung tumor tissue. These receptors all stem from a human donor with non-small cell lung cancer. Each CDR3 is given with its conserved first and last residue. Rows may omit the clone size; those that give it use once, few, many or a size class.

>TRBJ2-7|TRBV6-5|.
CAISDWRERSYEQYF
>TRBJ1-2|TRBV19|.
CASRPGAAGYTF
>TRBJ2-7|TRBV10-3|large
CAISGRDRGAYEQYF
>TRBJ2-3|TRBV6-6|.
CASSPSVVTDTQYF
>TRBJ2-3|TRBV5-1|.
CASRPPGLAGGPRTDTQYF
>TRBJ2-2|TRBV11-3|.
CASSPNIQVTGELFF
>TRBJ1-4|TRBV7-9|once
CASSLGVTNEKLFF
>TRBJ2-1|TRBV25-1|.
CASSATGEANNEQFF
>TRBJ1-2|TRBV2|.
CASSTGRLNYGYTF
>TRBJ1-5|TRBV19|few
CATSSSRVGNQPQHF
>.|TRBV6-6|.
CASSWEYEQYF
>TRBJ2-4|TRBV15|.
CATSGQGPKNIQYF
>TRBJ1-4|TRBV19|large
CASTRSDSRELKLFF
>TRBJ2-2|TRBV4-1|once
CASSPVAGELFF
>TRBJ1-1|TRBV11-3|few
CASSLDPPYTEAFF
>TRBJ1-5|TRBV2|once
CASSVLGQAGQPQHF
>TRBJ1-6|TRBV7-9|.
CASSPITDQMNSPLHF
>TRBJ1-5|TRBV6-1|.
CASSIGSAQNQPQHF
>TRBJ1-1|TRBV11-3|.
CASSPRTGSTEAFF
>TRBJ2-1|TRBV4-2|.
CASSQDGRGGYNEQFF
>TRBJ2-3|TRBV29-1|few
CSVPGTDPSTDTQYF
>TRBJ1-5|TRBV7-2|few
CASSLALTGPQPQHF
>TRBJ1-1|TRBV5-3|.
CASSFTGTGVTEAFF
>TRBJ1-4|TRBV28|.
CASSLGQGAGEKLFF
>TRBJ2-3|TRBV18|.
CASSPLGGPSGSTDTQYF
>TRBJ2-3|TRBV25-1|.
CASSAVRGRSTDTQYF
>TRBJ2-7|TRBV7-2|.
CASSLNRATSYEQYF
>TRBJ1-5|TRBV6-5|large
CASSLGGYQPQHF
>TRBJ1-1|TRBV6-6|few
CASRTFSGATEAFF
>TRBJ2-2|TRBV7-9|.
CASSFLNGELFF
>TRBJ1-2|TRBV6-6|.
CASTTSRLFNYGYTF
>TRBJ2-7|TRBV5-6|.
CASSPRLVWQGVSYEQYF
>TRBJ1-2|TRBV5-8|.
CASSRLNNYGYTF
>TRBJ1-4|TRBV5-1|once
CASSLATGGIGEKLFF
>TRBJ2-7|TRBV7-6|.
CASSLTYEQYF
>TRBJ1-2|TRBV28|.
CASRGLGGYTF
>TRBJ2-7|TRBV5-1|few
CASRAGGSYEQYF
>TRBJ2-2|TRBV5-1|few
CASSFRERGSGELFF
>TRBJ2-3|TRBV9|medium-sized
CASSTGTSGGRVDTQYF
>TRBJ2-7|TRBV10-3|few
CAISEARAPSYEQYF
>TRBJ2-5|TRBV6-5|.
CASSSYTTETQYF
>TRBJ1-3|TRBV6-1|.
CASSERVTGRSGNTIYF
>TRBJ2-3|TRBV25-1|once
CASSEFRGGTDTQYF
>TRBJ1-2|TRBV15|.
CATSRDQGLGGYTF
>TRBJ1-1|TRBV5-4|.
CASGLTGQNTEAFF
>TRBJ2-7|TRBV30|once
CAWSDTGREQYF
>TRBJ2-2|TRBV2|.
CASRAGTGITGELFF
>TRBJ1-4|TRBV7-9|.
CASSYLTGYAAEKLFF
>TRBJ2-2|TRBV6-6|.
CASSLAGVGTGELFF
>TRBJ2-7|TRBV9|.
CASSPSGTNSYEQYF
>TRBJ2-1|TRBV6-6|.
CASRRGGARYNEQFF
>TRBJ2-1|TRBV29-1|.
CSVSEGPLAKKFF
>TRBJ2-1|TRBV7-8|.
CASRGLAGDSYNEQFF
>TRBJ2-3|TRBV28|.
CASSLLGADTQYF
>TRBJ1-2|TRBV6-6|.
CASSRPGDRGNYGYTF